A selection of T cell receptor beta chains follows, all from one sample in a study of radiotherapy plus CTLA-4 blockade in lung cancer. Method: immunoSEQ multiplex PCR; TCRdb's copy keeps in-frame clones and lacks some. The sample shows about 120,000 clones, around 90% of them seen only once. This sample comprised peripheral blood, obtained from a patient treated with radiotherapy plus ipilimumab. All receptors derive from a human donor with non-small cell lung cancer that progressed on radiotherapy plus ipilimumab. CDR3s leave out the opening cysteine and the closing phenylalanine or tryptophan. The order of the fields is J gene, V gene, D gene, CDR3 protein. A D gene is named only where the DNA matches it firmly.

J gene: TRBJ2-5; V gene: TRBV2; D gene: -; CDR3 protein: ASGSRDYPSGTQY
J gene: TRBJ1-2; V gene: TRBV30; D gene: -; CDR3 protein: AWSALGNYGYT
J gene: TRBJ1-4; V gene: TRBV11-2; D gene: -; CDR3 protein: ASSLVGGGLLEKLF
J gene: TRBJ2-1; V gene: TRBV30; D gene: -; CDR3 protein: AWSGSRGSYNEQF
J gene: TRBJ2-7; V gene: TRBV6-6; D gene: TRBD1; CDR3 protein: ASRQDRGNGYEQY
J gene: TRBJ1-1; V gene: TRBV30; D gene: -; CDR3 protein: AWSVGKPVNTEAF
J gene: TRBJ1-2; V gene: TRBV19; D gene: -; CDR3 protein: ASSSQGRSYT
J gene: TRBJ2-2; V gene: TRBV5-1; D gene: TRBD2; CDR3 protein: ASTLLAGGPGTGELF
J gene: TRBJ2-7; V gene: TRBV5-1; D gene: -; CDR3 protein: ASSFSSGFSYEQY
J gene: TRBJ2-1; V gene: TRBV5-1; D gene: TRBD2; CDR3 protein: ASTDTSAGGGNEQF
J gene: TRBJ1-5; V gene: TRBV27; D gene: TRBD1; CDR3 protein: ASRGTGLSNQPQH
J gene: TRBJ1-1; V gene: TRBV10-3; D gene: -; CDR3 protein: AISDRGMNTEAF
J gene: TRBJ2-3; V gene: TRBV15; D gene: TRBD2; CDR3 protein: ATSRPGLAGGGTDTQY
J gene: TRBJ2-7; V gene: TRBV30; D gene: -; CDR3 protein: AWSSGTQYEQY
J gene: TRBJ2-1; V gene: TRBV7-8; D gene: TRBD1; CDR3 protein: ASSSRGISYNEQF
J gene: TRBJ2-1; V gene: TRBV6-5; D gene: TRBD2; CDR3 protein: AIQRDPNNEQF
J gene: TRBJ2-1; V gene: TRBV9; D gene: -; CDR3 protein: ASSATGGRSYNEQF
J gene: TRBJ1-5; V gene: TRBV7-3; D gene: -; CDR3 protein: ASSLTAGSQPQH
J gene: TRBJ2-7; V gene: TRBV1; D gene: -; CDR3 protein: TSSQVQRDSYEQY
J gene: TRBJ2-7; V gene: TRBV5-1; D gene: -; CDR3 protein: ASSYNSAYYEQY
J gene: TRBJ2-7; V gene: TRBV7-8; D gene: -; CDR3 protein: ASSLDSSSYEQY
J gene: TRBJ1-1; V gene: TRBV27; D gene: TRBD1; CDR3 protein: ASSLQGVNTEAF
J gene: TRBJ1-1; V gene: TRBV2; D gene: TRBD1; CDR3 protein: ASSQQGAHLDEAF
J gene: TRBJ1-2; V gene: TRBV5-1; D gene: -; CDR3 protein: ASSLPGANYGYT
J gene: TRBJ2-2; V gene: TRBV19; D gene: TRBD2; CDR3 protein: ASMGSGRDPNTGELF
J gene: TRBJ1-5; V gene: TRBV11-1; D gene: -; CDR3 protein: ASSPATAVRSNQPQH
J gene: TRBJ2-2; V gene: TRBV5-1; D gene: -; CDR3 protein: ASSDFAGELF
J gene: TRBJ1-1; V gene: TRBV2; D gene: TRBD1; CDR3 protein: ASSNGQGANTEAF
J gene: TRBJ2-3; V gene: TRBV5-7; D gene: -; CDR3 protein: ASSPPSTDTQY
J gene: TRBJ2-5; V gene: TRBV6-1; D gene: TRBD2; CDR3 protein: ASGGRAGETQY
J gene: TRBJ2-3; V gene: TRBV5-1; D gene: TRBD2; CDR3 protein: ASSFQATSGTGDTQY
J gene: TRBJ2-7; V gene: TRBV19; D gene: TRBD2; CDR3 protein: ASSRDGGRDEQY
J gene: TRBJ2-2; V gene: TRBV4-1; D gene: -; CDR3 protein: ASSQLGQTNTGELF
J gene: TRBJ2-2; V gene: TRBV5-1; D gene: -; CDR3 protein: ASSLGDRGTGELF
J gene: TRBJ2-2; V gene: TRBV4-2; D gene: -; CDR3 protein: ASSQDSGGELF